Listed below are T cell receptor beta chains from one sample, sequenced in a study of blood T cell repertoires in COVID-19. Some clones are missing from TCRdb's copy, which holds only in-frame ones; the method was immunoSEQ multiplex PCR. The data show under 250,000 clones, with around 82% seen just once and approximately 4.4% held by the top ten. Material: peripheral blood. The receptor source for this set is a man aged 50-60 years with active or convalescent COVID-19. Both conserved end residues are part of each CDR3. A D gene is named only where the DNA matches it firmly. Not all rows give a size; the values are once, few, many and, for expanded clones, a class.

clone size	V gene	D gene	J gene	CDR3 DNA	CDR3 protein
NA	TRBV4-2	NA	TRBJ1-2	TGTGCCAGCAGCCGACCCGGACAGCCAACCGGAGGTGGCTACACCTTC	CASSRPGQPTGGGYTF
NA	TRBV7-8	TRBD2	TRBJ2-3	TGTGCCAGCAGCTTAGGGCAGGCTAGCGGGGGGCTTTATACAGATACGCAGTATTTT	CASSLGQASGGLYTDTQYF
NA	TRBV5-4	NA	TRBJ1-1	TGTGCCAGCAGCCCCGGGGGAGGGAACACTGAAGCTTTCTTT	CASSPGGGNTEAFF
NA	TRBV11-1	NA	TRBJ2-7	TGTGCCAGCAGGGCCGCCAGGGACTCCTACGAGCAGTACTTC	CASRAARDSYEQYF
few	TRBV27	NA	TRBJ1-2	TGTGCCTCCGGGCCCGCAGGGCATGGCTACACCTTC	CASGPAGHGYTF
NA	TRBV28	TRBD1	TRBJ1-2	TGTGCCAGCAGTGATCCGGGACAGAACTATGGCTACACCTTC	CASSDPGQNYGYTF
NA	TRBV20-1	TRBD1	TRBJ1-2	TGCAGTGCAAGACAGGGCTATGGCTACACCTTC	CSARQGYGYTF
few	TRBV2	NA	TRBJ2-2	TGTGCCAGCCTGGCAGGGTTGATCACCGGGGAGCTGTTTTTT	CASLAGLITGELFF
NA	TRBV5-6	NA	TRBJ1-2	TGTGCCAGCAGCTTTCCAGGGGCGGGTGGCTACACCTTC	CASSFPGAGGYTF
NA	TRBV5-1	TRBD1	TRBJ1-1	TGCGCCAGAGAGGACAGGGGGCCTGGCACTGAAGCTTTCTTT	CAREDRGPGTEAFF
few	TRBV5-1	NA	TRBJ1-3	TGCGCCAGCACACCTCGAGGGGGCTCTGGAAACACCATATATTTT	CASTPRGGSGNTIYF
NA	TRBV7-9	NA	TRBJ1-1	TGTGCCAGCAGCGCCGGGACTGAGAACACTGAAGCTTTCTTT	CASSAGTENTEAFF
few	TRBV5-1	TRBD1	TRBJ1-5	TGCGCCAGCAGCCCGGAGGGCCAGGGGGGCAATCAGCCCCAGCATTTT	CASSPEGQGGNQPQHF
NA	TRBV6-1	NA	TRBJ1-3	TGTGCCAGCAGTGAACCTTCAGGGGTTCCTGGAAACACCATATATTTT	CASSEPSGVPGNTIYF
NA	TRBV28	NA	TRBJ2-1	TGTGCCAGCAGAAATGGGGCCAACAATGAGCAGTTCTTC	CASRNGANNEQFF
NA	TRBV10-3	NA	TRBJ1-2	TGTGCCATCAGTGAGGACAGTAGTTATGGCTACACCTTC	CAISEDSSYGYTF
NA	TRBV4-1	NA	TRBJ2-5	TGCGCCAGCAGCCCCCTGAATCCCGAGAGGGAGACCCAGTACTTC	CASSPLNPERETQYF
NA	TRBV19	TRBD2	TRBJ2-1	TGTGCCAGTAGTAAGACTAGCGGGGGAGTCTCCTACAATGAGCAGTTCTTC	CASSKTSGGVSYNEQFF
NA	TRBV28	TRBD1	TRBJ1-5	TGTGCCAGCAGTCTCGTCAGGGGACAGGGAGTTAGCAATCAGCCCCAGCATTTT	CASSLVRGQGVSNQPQHF
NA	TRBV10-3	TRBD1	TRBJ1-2	TGTGCCATCAGTGAGGAACCCCCGGGACAGGGTAGTGGCTACACCTTC	CAISEEPPGQGSGYTF
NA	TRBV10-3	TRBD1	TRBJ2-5	TGTGCCATCACTCAAGGGGGCAGCCAAGAGACCCAGTACTTC	CAITQGGSQETQYF
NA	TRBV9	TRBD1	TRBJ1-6	TGTGCCAGCAGCGCACAGGGGAGCTCCTATAATTCACCCCTCCACTTT	CASSAQGSSYNSPLHF
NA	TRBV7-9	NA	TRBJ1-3	TGTGCCAGCAGCCGAGACAGGAGCTCTGGAAACACCATATATTTT	CASSRDRSSGNTIYF
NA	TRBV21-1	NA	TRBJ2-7	TGTGCCAGCAGCCCGGGACAGGGACTTCCTAGGCAGTACTTC	CASSPGQGLPRQYF
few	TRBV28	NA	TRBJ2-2	TGTGCCAGCAGTCCTCCGGGGGTGACCGGGGAGCTGTTTTTT	CASSPPGVTGELFF
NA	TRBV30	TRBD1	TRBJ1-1	TGTGCCTGGAGTCAACCGACAGGGGGTGGTACTGAAGCTTTCTTT	CAWSQPTGGGTEAFF